This T cell receptor beta chain was retrieved from a study of shared clonotypes between healthy human individuals. In the study overall: Donors, aged 18 to 49, were a couple of women and three men. Study results and caveats: In contrast to clonotypes shared by all four donors, non-shared clonotypes had lower generation probabilities.

In the case of this clone: The antigen is undetermined.

Here immunoSEQ multiplex PCR was the method, and the copy in TCRdb shows in-frame clones only, minus some. Altogether 550,000 to 600,000 clones are present, nearly 98% being singletons, with the ten largest covering around 0.3%. Cells designated naive CD8 were CD45RO-negative and were positively selected for CCR7, with terminally differentiated effector memory CD45RA+ cells excluded. The TCR comes from a man aged 25 to 45 in good health. The sequenced material came from naive CD8+ T cells sorted from blood.

The DNA for the CDR3 is TGTGCCAGCAGCCCTCAGGGACCAGTCCAAGAGACCCAGTACTTC. The encoded protein is CASSPQGPVQETQYF. This chain connects TRBV7-9 to TRBJ2-5, with D possibly being TRBD1 or TRBD2 (5 bases each). The germline gives CDR1 SEHNR, CDR2 FQNEAQ (reference sequence). V was clipped by 5 bases and J by 1 base, with 14 bases between them. CDR3 size: 15 residues.